This T cell receptor beta chain was captured by sequencing in a study of T cell repertoires in cytomegalovirus infection. About the study: From public TCR beta signatures came an indication of both CMV infection and matching HLA type.

CDR3 size: 14 residues. The germline V and J ends were trimmed by 4 bases and 4 bases, with 14 bases remaining between them. From germline, CDR1 is MNHEY and CDR2 SMNVEV (reference sequence). This clonotype came up many times. Its antigen remains unidentified. Findings of the study overall: People with CMV and the relevant HLA were identified by cumulative public TCR beta family frequency. Across the ex vivo response, the dominant clonotypes were HLA-C-restricted CMV-specific TCR beta clonotypes.

TCRdb reprocessed the reads with MiXCR, giving one entry per CDR3 protein. The sample includes 400,000 to 550,000 distinct CDR3 sequences, approximately 10% of them seen just once. The TCR was taken from a human donor in good health (CMV status not recorded). Some clones in this sample may be carry-over from other donors' samples. This chain links TRBV27 with TRBJ2-7; the D gene is possibly TRBD1 (6 bases). Material: PBMCs. The CDR3, as DNA: TGTGCCAGCAGTTCCGTAACTACAGGGTACGAGCAGTACTTC. It encodes CASSSVTTGYEQYF.